The 27 T cell receptor beta chains below all came from one sample that was sequenced in a study of identical twins. TCRdb used MiXCR to reprocess the 5' RACE reads, holding one entry per CDR3 protein. The table records 1.5 million to 2 million distinct CDR3 sequences, around a third of them present only once. The sample was cord blood. The receptor source for this set is a newborn girl in good health.

The gene calls are TRBV20-1 and TRBJ2-1; no clear D gene. The CDR3 loop spans 14 amino acids. Germline CDR1 is DFQATT and CDR2 is SNEGSKA (reference sequence). V dropped 6 bases and J dropped 2 bases, with 14 bases sitting between them. The CDR3 DNA is TGCAGTGCCCCTGAATCTAAGGCCTACAATGAGCAGTTCTTC. It codes for CSAPESKAYNEQFF.

This rearrangement joins TRBV20-1 to TRBJ2-3; 13 bases line up with TRBD2. Germline trimming cut 4 bases from V and 1 base from J; bases unmatched to any gene: 5. Germline assignment: CDR1 DFQATT and CDR2 SNEGSKA (reference sequence). The CDR3 totals 16 residues. The CDR3 loop reads CSANAGTSGGTDTQYF. As DNA, the CDR3 is TGCAGTGCTAACGCCGGGACTAGCGGGGGCACAGATACGCAGTATTTT.

Ten or more counts support this clonotype. Germline and junction disagree at one end, which may indicate a read error. This sequence joins TRBV5-1 and TRBJ2-3; TRBD2 agrees at 7 bases. The CDR3 is 14 residues long. The germline V gene has CDR1 SGHRS and CDR2 YFSETQ. CDR3 DNA sequence: TGTGCCAGCAGCTTAGCGGGCACGACAGATACGCAGTATTTT. Translation: CASSLAGTTDTQYF.

This clonotype was detected a few times. This chain links TRBV25-1 with TRBJ2-1, with unresolved D. Germline CDR1 MGHDK, CDR2 SYGVNS. The V end lost 10 bases, the J end lost 4 bases, and 5 bases lay between the germline ends. This CDR3 is built from 10 residues. The CDR3 DNA is TGTGCCATCCGTTACAATGAGCAGTTCTTC. This translates into CAIRYNEQFF.

The rearrangement joins TRBV7-2 to TRBJ1-1; D possibly corresponds to TRBD1 (5 bases). Trimming removed 3 bases at V and 8 bases at J, with 13 bases between. Germline lookup yields CDR1 SGHTA and CDR2 FQGNSA. This CDR3 is 13 amino acids long. The CDR3 protein is CASSFGIDSEAFF. The CDR3 nucleotides are TGTGCCAGCAGCTTTGGGATCGACAGCGAAGCTTTCTTT. The complete variable domain, with remaining parts taken from reference TRBV7-2 and TRBJ1-1, reads GAGVSQSPSNKVTEKGKDVELRCDPISGHTALYWYRQSLGQGLEFLIYFQGNSAPDKSGLPSDRFSAERTGGSVSTLTIQRTQQEDSAVYLCASSFGIDSEAFFGQGTRLTVV.

V gene TRBV20-1 combines with J gene TRBJ2-3; 7 bases agree with TRBD2. There are 14 residues in the CDR3. J lost 2 bases, V lost 8 bases, and 10 bases had no gene match. The germline V gene has CDR1 DFQATT and CDR2 SNEGSKA (reference sequence). The CDR3 is CSSHRGGPTDTQYF. The CDR3 DNA is TGCAGTAGTCACCGCGGGGGACCCACAGATACGCAGTATTTT.

This clonotype was detected only a few times. The CDR3 spells CASSSGNNEQFF. CDR3 DNA: TGTGCCAGCAGTTCCGGGAACAATGAGCAGTTCTTC. This sequence joins TRBV6-5 and TRBJ2-1; possible D gene TRBD2, 5 bases. V was pared by 4 bases and J by 5 bases, with 6 bases between. CDR3 size: 12 residues. Germline CDR1 reads MNHEY; CDR2 reads SVGAGI.

This clonotype was counted between two and nine times. The chain links TRBV20-1 to TRBJ2-1; D tentatively fits TRBD1 or TRBD2 (5 bases each). The V and J ends lost 4 bases and 6 bases respectively, with 19 bases between them. Germline V gives CDR1 DFQATT, CDR2 SNEGSKA (reference sequence). The CDR3 length is 15 residues. The CDR3 is CSAMPPGTPVNEQFF. The CDR3 region has the DNA TGCAGTGCTATGCCCCCCGGGACGCCAGTCAATGAGCAGTTCTTC.

This clonotype has more than one count but fewer than ten. The chain joins TRBV14 to TRBJ2-7, with 8 bases lining up with TRBD1. In germline, CDR1 is SGHDN, CDR2 FVKESK. The CDR3 sequence is 16 residues long. V dropped 2 bases and J dropped 1; count of bases not matched to a gene: 7. Here the CDR3 reads CASSQQTGGLSYEQYF. The CDR3 nucleotides read TGTGCCAGCAGCCAACAAACAGGGGGTCTGTCCTACGAGCAGTACTTC.

V and J are TRBV9 and TRBJ2-2; 11 bases map to TRBD2. This CDR3 spans 16 amino acids. The germline CDR1 and CDR2 sequences are SGDLS and YYNGEE. V dropped 0 bases and J dropped 4; count of bases not matched to a gene: 2. DNA of the CDR3: TGTGCCAGCAGCGTAGCTAGCGGGGGGAGCACCGGGGAGCTGTTTTTT. It encodes CASSVASGGSTGELFF. The variable domain in full, completed from reference TRBV9 and TRBJ2-2, reads DSGVTQTPKHLITATGQRVTLRCSPRSGDLSVYWYQQSLDQGLQFLIQYYNGEERAKGNILERFSAQQFPDLHSELNLSSLELGDSALYFCASSVASGGSTGELFFGEGSRLTVL.

The chain joins TRBV3-1 to TRBJ2-4, with 8 bases identical to TRBD1. The end of the DNA is better explained by TRBJ2-7, so the J call may be wrong. CDR3 size: 16 residues. The germline V gene encodes CDR1 LGHDT and CDR2 YNNKEL (reference sequence). The CDR3 DNA sequence: TGTGCCAGCAGCCCCACCTCGGGCAGGGGGCCGAACGAGCAGTACTTC. Encoded protein: CASSPTSGRGPNEQYF.

This clonotype was observed a handful of times. A much bigger clone sits one base away, suggesting this may be a read error. The chain links TRBV6-6 to TRBJ2-4, with D unclear. The CDR3 has 11 residues. V lost 0 bases to trimming and J lost 15 bases, with 9 bases between them. The V gene's germline CDR1 is MNHNY and CDR2 SVGAGI (reference sequence). The CDR3 protein is CASSYSNERYF. The CDR3 DNA follows: TGTGCCAGCAGTTACTCGAACGAGCGGTACTTC.

This clonotype was observed once. CDR3 coding DNA: TGTGCCAGCAGTGATCCGGGACGAAACATCGGGGAGCAGTACTTC. Amino acid sequence: CASSDPGRNIGEQYF. This chain connects TRBV27 to TRBJ2-7; D is tentatively TRBD1 or TRBD2 (5 bases each). The ends were cut back, 5 bases at V and 7 bases at J, with 21 bases in the middle. Germline lookup yields CDR1 MNHEY and CDR2 SMNVEV (reference sequence). The CDR3 runs to 15 residues.

This chain connects TRBV4-1 to TRBJ2-1; D may be TRBD2 (5 bases). The germline CDR1 and CDR2 sequences are MGHRA and YSYEKL. Trimming left V 7 bases short and J 6 bases short, with 16 bases between. This CDR3 region has 14 residues. CDR3 sequence (DNA): TGCGCCAGCAACATCCGTACTAGTGGCAATGAGCAGTTCTTC. The encoded protein is CASNIRTSGNEQFF.

Only a few counts were recorded for this clonotype. This chain links TRBV14 with TRBJ2-3, with 9 bases matching TRBD1. The J segment lost 0 bases and the V segment lost 6 bases, leaving 7 bases of the junction unmatched. The CDR3 loop spans 16 amino acids. Per germline, CDR1 SGHDN and CDR2 FVKESK. CDR3 coding DNA: TGTGCCAGCAGACGAACAGGGGGCTGGAGCACAGATACGCAGTATTTT. It codes for CASRRTGGWSTDTQYF.

On this clonotype: Since a much larger clone is just one base distant, this may be a read error. This chain connects TRBV10-3 to TRBJ2-5, with 8 bases matching TRBD2. After removal of 1 base from V and 13 bases from J, the junction contained 14 bases not matched to a gene. Looked up from germline, CDR1 is ENHRY and CDR2 is SYGVKD. The CDR3 sequence is 15 residues long. The CDR3 protein is CAISEFRGGSYELYF. The CDR3 DNA follows: TGTGCCATCAGTGAGTTCCGGGGGGGCTCCTACGAGCTGTACTTC.

The CDR3 here is CASSYSRQGARNEQFF. Here the CDR3 DNA reads TGTGCCAGCAGTTACTCGAGGCAGGGGGCTCGGAATGAGCAGTTCTTC. This chain links TRBV6-2 or TRBV6-3 with TRBJ2-1, with 8 bases aligning to TRBD1. The V gene end was trimmed by 0 bases and the J gene end by 7 bases; junction bases not matched to a gene: 8. Looked up from germline, CDR1 is MNHEY and CDR2 is SVGEGT. This CDR3 comprises 16 residues.

The chain couples TRBV11-2 to TRBJ1-2, with D hard to call. CDR3 length: 16 residues. Trimming took off 2 bases at V and 4 bases at J, with 17 bases between the two ends. From germline, CDR1 is SGHAT and CDR2 FQNNGV. In DNA form, the CDR3 reads TGTGCCAGCAGCTTAAGAAAGATGGGGATTCGCTATGGCTACACCTTC. Its translation: CASSLRKMGIRYGYTF. Filled out from reference TRBV11-2 and TRBJ1-2, the complete variable domain reads EAGVAQSPRYKIIEKRQSVAFWCNPISGHATLYWYQQILGQGPKLLIQFQNNGVVDDSQLPKDRFSAERLKGVDSTLKIQPAKLEDSAVYLCASSLRKMGIRYGYTFGSGTRLTVV.

This clonotype turned up a few times. The CDR3 protein is CASSTGTSHNEQFF. The CDR3 DNA is TGTGCCAGCAGCACCGGGACTAGCCACAATGAGCAGTTCTTC. The V call is TRBV5-6, the J call TRBJ2-1; 9 bases are shared with TRBD2. The CDR3 is made up of 14 amino acids. The germline gives CDR1 SGHDT, CDR2 YYEEEE. After removal of 4 bases from V and 5 bases from J, the junction contained 4 bases not matched to a gene.

To note about this clonotype: A read error may account for a junction end that differs from germline. The V and J genes are TRBV7-9 and TRBJ1-2; D gene ambiguous. From germline, CDR1 is SEHNR and CDR2 FQNEAQ (reference sequence). This CDR3 region has 11 residues. The chain's CDR3 is CASSFSSGHTF. In nucleotides, the CDR3 is TGTGCCAGCAGCTTCTCTAGTGGCCACACCTTC.

V is TRBV28 and J is TRBJ1-2, with D possibly being TRBD1 (5 bases). Trimming cost V 6 bases and J 4 bases, with 18 bases left between them. Per the germline V gene, CDR1 is MDHEN and CDR2 is SYDVKM. CDR3 size: 15 residues. The CDR3 loop is CASSPGGILSYGYTF. The CDR3 DNA sequence: TGTGCCAGCAGCCCTGGGGGAATCCTATCCTATGGCTACACCTTC.

The chain combines TRBV7-2 with TRBJ2-4; TRBD2 aligns across 14 bases. The DNA end is a closer match to TRBJ2-7, so the J assignment may be wrong. Germline CDR1 and CDR2: SGHTA and FQGNSA. This CDR3 has 17 amino acids. CDR3 in amino acids: CASSLAGTSGGAYEQYF. The CDR3, as DNA: TGTGCCAGCAGCTTAGCTGGGACTAGCGGGGGTGCCTACGAGCAGTACTTC.

This clonotype has more than one count but fewer than ten. The V gene is TRBV20-1, the J gene TRBJ2-6; 7 bases fit TRBD1. Germline-derived CDR1 and CDR2 are DFQATT and SNEGSKA (reference sequence). V lost 0 bases and J lost 5; bases outside the gene matches: 4. The CDR3 consists of 15 residues. The CDR3, as DNA: TGCAGTGCTAGAGATCGGACAGGCTGGGCCAACGTCCTGACTTTC. This sequence encodes CSARDRTGWANVLTF.

This clonotype was detected a few times. The gene calls are TRBV5-1 and TRBJ2-7, with 8 nucleotides matching TRBD2. V was pared by 2 bases and J by 0 bases, with 16 bases of the junction left unmatched. This CDR3 comprises 19 residues. CDR1 and CDR2 (germline): SGHRS, YFSETQ. CDR3: CASSFQLAVFISSSYEQYF. The CDR3 nucleotides are TGCGCCAGCAGCTTTCAACTAGCGGTATTCATCTCAAGCTCCTACGAGCAGTACTTC.

This clonotype has a handful of counts. The chain combines TRBV21-1 with TRBJ2-7; TRBD1, the table's D call, lacks a check against the DNA. TRBV21-1 is given as a pseudogene. The CDR3 runs to 17 residues. CDR3 sequence reads: CASSKAPLTGRSYEQYF. The CDR3 DNA sequence: TGTGCCAGCAGCAAAGCCCCCCTGACAGGGCGGTCCTACGAGCAGTACTTC.

As concerns this clonotype: At one end, the junction sequence differs from germline, possibly due to a read error. The rearrangement joins TRBV20-1 to TRBJ2-3; D may be TRBD2 (7 bases). The CDR3 extends over 15 amino acids. CDR1 DFQATT and CDR2 SNEGSKA come from the germline V gene (reference sequence). The CDR3 loop reads CSATPRGGGTDTQYF. CDR3 DNA: TGCAGTGCTACACCCCGAGGCGGGGGCACAGATACGCAGTACTTT.

The chain links TRBV7-9 to TRBJ1-5, with 8 bases that match TRBD1. This CDR3 contains 15 residues. V was pared by 3 bases and J by 2 bases, with 3 bases of the junction left unmatched. From germline, CDR1 is SEHNR and CDR2 FQNEAQ (reference sequence). CDR3 residues: CASSFARGRNQPQHF. The DNA for the CDR3 is TGTGCCAGCAGCTTCGCCAGGGGGCGCAATCAGCCCCAGCATTTT.